The clone carrying this T cell receptor (beta chain) has more than one count but fewer than ten. No antigen is known for it. This sample is part of a study of post-analysis software for immune sequencing data. cDNA libraries of TCR beta carried unique molecular identifiers. TCRdb redid the calling of the PCR reads with MiXCR, one entry per CDR3 protein. The sample lists 650,000 to 900,000 distinct CDR3 sequences, more than 45% seen once, with around 4.7% in the top ten. General observations from the study: Multiple sclerosis patients had significantly lower normalized Chao1 diversity than controls. TRBV segments more frequent in patients than in controls numbered a few and included TRBV5-6, TRBV5-1 and TRBV20-1.

The length of the CDR3 is 17 residues. V shed 5 bases, J shed 4 bases, and the junction held 8 bases outside the gene matches. This rearrangement joins TRBV12-3 or TRBV12-4 to TRBJ2-3; 14 nucleotides line up with TRBD2. The sample comprised blood. The TCR sequence derives from a girl aged 5 to 17 with multiple sclerosis. CDR3 protein: CASSPRLAGGGSDTQYF. DNA of the CDR3: TGTGCCAGCAGTCCCCGACTAGCGGGAGGGGGTTCAGATACGCAGTATTTT.